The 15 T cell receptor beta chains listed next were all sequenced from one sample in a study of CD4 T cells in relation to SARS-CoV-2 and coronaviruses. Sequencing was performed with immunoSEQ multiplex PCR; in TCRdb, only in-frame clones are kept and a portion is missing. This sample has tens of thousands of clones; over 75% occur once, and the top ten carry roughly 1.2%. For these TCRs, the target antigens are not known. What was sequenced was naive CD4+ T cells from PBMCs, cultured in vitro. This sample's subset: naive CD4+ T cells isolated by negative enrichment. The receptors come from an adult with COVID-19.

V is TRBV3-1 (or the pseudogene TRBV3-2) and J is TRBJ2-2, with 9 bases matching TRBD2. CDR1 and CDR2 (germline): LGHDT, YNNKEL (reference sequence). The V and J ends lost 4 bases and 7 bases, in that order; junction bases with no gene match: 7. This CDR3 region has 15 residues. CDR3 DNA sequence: TGTGCCAGCAGCCGAATAGCGGGAGATATCGGGGAGCTGTTTTTT. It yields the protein CASSRIAGDIGELFF.

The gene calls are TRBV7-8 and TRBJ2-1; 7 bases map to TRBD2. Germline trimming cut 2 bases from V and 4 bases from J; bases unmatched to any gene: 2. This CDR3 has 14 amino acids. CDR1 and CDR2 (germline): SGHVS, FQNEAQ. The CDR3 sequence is CASSLSGKYNEQFF. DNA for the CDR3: TGTGCCAGCAGCTTAAGCGGGAAATACAATGAGCAGTTCTTC.

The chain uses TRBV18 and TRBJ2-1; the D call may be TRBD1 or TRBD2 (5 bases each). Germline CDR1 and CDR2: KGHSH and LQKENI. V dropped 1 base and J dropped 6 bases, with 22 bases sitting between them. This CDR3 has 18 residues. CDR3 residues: CASSPRVGGARAGNEQFF. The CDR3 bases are TGTGCCAGCTCACCACGTGTCGGTGGTGCCAGGGCGGGCAATGAGCAGTTCTTC.

CDR3 nucleotide sequence: TGTGCCAGCTCACCCCGGACAGGGTGGACTGAAGCTTTCTTT. This codes for CASSPRTGWTEAFF. V gene TRBV18 combines with J gene TRBJ1-1; 8 bases align to TRBD1. The junction had 5 bases not matched to a gene; V was cut back by 3 bases and J by 5 bases. The CDR3 covers 14 residues. Germline V gives CDR1 KGHSH, CDR2 LQKENI.

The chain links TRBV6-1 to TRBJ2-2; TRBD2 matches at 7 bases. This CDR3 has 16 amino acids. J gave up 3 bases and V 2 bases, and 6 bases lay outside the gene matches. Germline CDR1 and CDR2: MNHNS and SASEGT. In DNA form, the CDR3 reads TGTGCCAGCAGTGAAATCCACGGGAGGTACACCGGGGAGCTGTTTTTT. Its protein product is CASSEIHGRYTGELFF.

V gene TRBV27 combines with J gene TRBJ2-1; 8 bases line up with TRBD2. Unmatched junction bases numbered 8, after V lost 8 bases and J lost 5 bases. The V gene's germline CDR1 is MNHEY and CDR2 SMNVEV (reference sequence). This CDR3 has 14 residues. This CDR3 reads CASYTRAGDNEQFF. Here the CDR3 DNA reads TGTGCCAGCTACACAAGAGCGGGAGACAATGAGCAGTTCTTC.

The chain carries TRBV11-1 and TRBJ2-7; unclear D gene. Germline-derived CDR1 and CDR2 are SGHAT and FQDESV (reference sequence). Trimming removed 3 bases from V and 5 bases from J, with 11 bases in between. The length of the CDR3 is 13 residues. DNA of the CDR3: TGTGCCAGCAGCTTGGCCCCTAAGGACGAGCAGTACTTC. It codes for CASSLAPKDEQYF.

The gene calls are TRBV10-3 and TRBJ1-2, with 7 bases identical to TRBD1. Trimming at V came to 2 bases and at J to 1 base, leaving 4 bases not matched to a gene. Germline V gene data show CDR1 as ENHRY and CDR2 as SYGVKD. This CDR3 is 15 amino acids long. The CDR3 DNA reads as TGTGCCATCAGTGAGACAGGACAGGATAACTATGGCTACACCTTC. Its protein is CAISETGQDNYGYTF.

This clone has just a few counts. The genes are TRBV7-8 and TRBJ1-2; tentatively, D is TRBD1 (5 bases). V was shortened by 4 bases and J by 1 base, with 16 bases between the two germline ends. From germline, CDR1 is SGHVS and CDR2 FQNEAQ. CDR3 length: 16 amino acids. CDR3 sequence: CASSSQGHLINYGYTF. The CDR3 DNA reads TGTGCCAGCAGCTCTCAAGGACACCTTATTAACTATGGCTACACCTTC. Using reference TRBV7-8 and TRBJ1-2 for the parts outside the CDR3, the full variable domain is GAGVSQSPRYKVAKRGQDVALRCDPISGHVSLFWYQQALGQGPEFLTYFQNEAQLDKSGLPSDRFFAERPEGSVSTLKIQRTQQEDSAVYLCASSSQGHLINYGYTFGSGTRLTVV.

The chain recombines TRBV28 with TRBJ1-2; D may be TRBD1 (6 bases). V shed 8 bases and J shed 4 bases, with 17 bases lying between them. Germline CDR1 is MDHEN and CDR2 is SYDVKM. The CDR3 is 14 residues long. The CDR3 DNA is TGTGCCAGCGGACCTTTTGCGGGGGCCTATGGCTACACCTTC. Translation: CASGPFAGAYGYTF.

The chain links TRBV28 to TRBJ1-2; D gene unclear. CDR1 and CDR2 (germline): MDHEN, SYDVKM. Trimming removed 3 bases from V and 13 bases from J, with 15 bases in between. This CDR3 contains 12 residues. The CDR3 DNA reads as TGTGCCAGCAGTTTCTCACCACCGAGGAGCACCTTC. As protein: CASSFSPPRSTF.

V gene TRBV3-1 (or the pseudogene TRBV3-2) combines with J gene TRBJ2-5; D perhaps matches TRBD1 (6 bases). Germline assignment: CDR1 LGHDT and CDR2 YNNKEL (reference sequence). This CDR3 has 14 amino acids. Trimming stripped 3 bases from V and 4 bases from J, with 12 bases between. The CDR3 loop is CASSHGQGPETQYF. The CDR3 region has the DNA TGTGCCAGCAGCCATGGGCAGGGGCCAGAGACCCAGTACTTC.

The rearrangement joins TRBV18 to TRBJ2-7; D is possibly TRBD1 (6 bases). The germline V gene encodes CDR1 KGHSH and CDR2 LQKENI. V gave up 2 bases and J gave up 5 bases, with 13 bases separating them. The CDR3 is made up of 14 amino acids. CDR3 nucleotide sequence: TGTGCCAGCTCACCATTGCCAGGGGTGGACGAGCAGTACTTC. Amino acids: CASSPLPGVDEQYF.

CDR3 DNA sequence: TGTGCCAGCAGTGAAGCACGCTCCGGGACTCAGCAGTTCTTC. Translation: CASSEARSGTQQFF. The chain has TRBV6-1 and TRBJ2-1; the D gene is possibly TRBD2 (6 bases). The CDR3 has 14 amino acids. CDR1 MNHNS and CDR2 SASEGT come from the germline V gene. V lost 0 bases, J lost 11 bases, and 14 bases lay in between.

The CDR3 sequence: CASSTGQGGYGYTF. In DNA form, the CDR3 reads TGTGCCAGCAGTACTGGACAGGGTGGCTATGGCTACACCTTC. The chain is built from TRBV6-5 and TRBJ1-2, with TRBD1 matching 8 bases. The CDR3 has 14 residues. Trimming removed 5 bases from V and 4 bases from J; junction bases left unmatched: 6. Germline V gives CDR1 MNHEY, CDR2 SVGAGI.